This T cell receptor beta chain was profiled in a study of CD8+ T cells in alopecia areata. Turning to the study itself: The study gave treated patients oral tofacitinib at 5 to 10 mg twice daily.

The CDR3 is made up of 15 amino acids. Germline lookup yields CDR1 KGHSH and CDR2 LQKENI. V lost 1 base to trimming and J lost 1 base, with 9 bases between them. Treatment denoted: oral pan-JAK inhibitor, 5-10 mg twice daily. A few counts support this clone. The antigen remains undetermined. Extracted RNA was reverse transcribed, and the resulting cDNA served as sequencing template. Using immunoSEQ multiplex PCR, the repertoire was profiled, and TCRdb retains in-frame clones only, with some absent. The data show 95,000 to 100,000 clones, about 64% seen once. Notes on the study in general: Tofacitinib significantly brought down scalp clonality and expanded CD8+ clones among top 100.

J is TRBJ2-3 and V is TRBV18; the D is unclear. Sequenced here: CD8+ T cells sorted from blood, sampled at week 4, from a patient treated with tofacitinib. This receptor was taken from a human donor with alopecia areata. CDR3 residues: CASSPRDTGTDTQYF. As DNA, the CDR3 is TGTGCCAGCTCACCACGGGATACCGGCACAGATACGCAGTATTTT.